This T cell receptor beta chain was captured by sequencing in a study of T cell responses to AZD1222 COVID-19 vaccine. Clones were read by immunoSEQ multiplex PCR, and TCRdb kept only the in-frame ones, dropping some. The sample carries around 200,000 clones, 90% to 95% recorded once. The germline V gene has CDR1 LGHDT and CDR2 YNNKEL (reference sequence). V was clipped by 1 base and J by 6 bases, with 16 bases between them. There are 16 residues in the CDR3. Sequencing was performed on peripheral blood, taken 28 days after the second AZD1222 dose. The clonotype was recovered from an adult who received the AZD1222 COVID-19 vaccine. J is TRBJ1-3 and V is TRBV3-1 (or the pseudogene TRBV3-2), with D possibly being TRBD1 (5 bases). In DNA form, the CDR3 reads TGTGCCAGCAGCCAAGGAGCGGGACTAGCACCAAACACCATATATTTT. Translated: CASSQGAGLAPNTIYF.